A selection of T cell receptor beta chains follows, all from one sample in a study of Ad26.COV2.S vaccination and SARS-CoV-2 variants. Generated by immunoSEQ multiplex PCR, the TCRdb table keeps only in-frame clones and is missing some. The top ten hold roughly 1.5% of the sample, which has about 680,000 clones, around 90% seen once. Sequenced material: peripheral blood, taken in a trial of Ad26.COV2.S vaccine versus placebo. The source of these receptors is a person between 18 and 65 years old who received the Ad26.COV2.S COVID-19 vaccine or a placebo. Both conserved end residues are part of each CDR3. Fields, in order: D gene, clone size, V gene, J gene, CDR3 DNA, CDR3 protein. A D gene is named only where the DNA matches it firmly. Not all rows give a size; the values are once, few, many and, for expanded clones, a class.

D: TRBD2
size: .
V: TRBV24-1
J: TRBJ2-3
DNA: TGTGCCACCAGTGACAACCCACTAGCTTTTGGGGAGGGTACGCAGTATTTT
CDR3: CATSDNPLAFGEGTQYF

D: .
size: .
V: TRBV19
J: TRBJ2-2
DNA: TGTGCCAGTAGTATCGGGTCGGGTCTCAGTCGGGGGGAGCTGTTTTTT
CDR3: CASSIGSGLSRGELFF

D: .
size: .
V: TRBV2
J: TRBJ1-5
DNA: TGTGCCAGCAGCGACGGACCGCGCCCCCAGCATTTT
CDR3: CASSDGPRPQHF

D: .
size: .
V: TRBV7-2
J: TRBJ2-2
DNA: TGTGCCAGCAGCTTCGACTACCTGAAGCTGTTTTTT
CDR3: CASSFDYLKLFF

D: .
size: .
V: TRBV5-6
J: TRBJ2-3
DNA: TGTGCCAGCAGCTCTACAGATACGCAGTATTTT
CDR3: CASSSTDTQYF

D: TRBD1
size: .
V: TRBV2
J: TRBJ2-5
DNA: TGTGCCAGCAGACCGACAGGGATGAAGACCCAGTACTTC
CDR3: CASRPTGMKTQYF

D: .
size: once
V: TRBV6-5
J: TRBJ2-5
DNA: TGTGCCAGCAGTTACTCGATGGGGCCCCAAGAGACCCAGTACTTC
CDR3: CASSYSMGPQETQYF

D: TRBD1
size: .
V: TRBV27
J: TRBJ2-1
DNA: TGTGCCAGCAGTTCGGGACAGGGCAATGAGCAGTTCTTC
CDR3: CASSSGQGNEQFF

D: .
size: .
V: TRBV6-6
J: TRBJ1-2
DNA: TGTGCCAGCAGCCCTCGTGCGTACTATGGCTACACCTTC
CDR3: CASSPRAYYGYTF

D: .
size: .
V: TRBV29-1
J: TRBJ2-2
DNA: TGCAGCGTTGAGGTCACCGGGGAGCTGTTTTTT
CDR3: CSVEVTGELFF

D: .
size: .
V: TRBV30
J: TRBJ1-5
DNA: TGTGCCTGGAGTGCTGGCCCCCAGCAGCCCCAGCATTTT
CDR3: CAWSAGPQQPQHF

D: .
size: few
V: TRBV3-1/TRBV3-2
J: TRBJ2-3
DNA: TGTGCCAGCAGCCAAGTTAAGCCCACAGATACGCAGTATTTT
CDR3: CASSQVKPTDTQYF

D: TRBD2
size: .
V: TRBV7-9
J: TRBJ2-1
DNA: TGTGCCAGCAGCTCCAAGCGGGAGGGCCATAATGAGCAGTTCTTC
CDR3: CASSSKREGHNEQFF

D: .
size: .
V: TRBV5-8
J: TRBJ2-4
DNA: TGTGCCAGCAACCAAGGGGTAGCCAAAAACATTCAGTACTTC
CDR3: CASNQGVAKNIQYF

D: .
size: .
V: TRBV4-2
J: TRBJ2-7
DNA: TGTGCCAGCAGCCCCCGGGGTAGCGGTATTTACGAGCAGTACTTC
CDR3: CASSPRGSGIYEQYF

D: .
size: once
V: TRBV7-7
J: TRBJ2-1
DNA: TGTGCTAGCAGCCCTGCTCCCCGAGGGGCCGGCTACAATGAGCAGTTCTTC
CDR3: CASSPAPRGAGYNEQFF

D: TRBD1
size: .
V: TRBV19
J: TRBJ1-5
DNA: TGTGCCAGTAGTAGACAGGGGGGGAGTAGCAATCAGCCCCAGCATTTT
CDR3: CASSRQGGSSNQPQHF

D: TRBD2
size: .
V: TRBV6-5
J: TRBJ2-5
DNA: TGTGCCAGCAGTACCCGGACTAGCGGGGAGACCCAGTACTTC
CDR3: CASSTRTSGETQYF

D: .
size: few
V: TRBV11-2
J: TRBJ1-5
DNA: TGTGCCAGCAGCTTAGAGTTTGGGGGTAATCAGCCCCAGCATTTT
CDR3: CASSLEFGGNQPQHF

D: TRBD1
size: .
V: TRBV10-3
J: TRBJ2-7
DNA: TGTGCCATCAGTGCCTCAATGGCAGGGGGATCTCATGAGCAGTACTTC
CDR3: CAISASMAGGSHEQYF

D: .
size: .
V: TRBV10-2
J: TRBJ1-1
DNA: TGCGCCACGAGCAGTTGGAAGCAGGAAGCTTTCTTT
CDR3: CATSSWKQEAFF

D: .
size: .
V: TRBV5-1
J: TRBJ2-1
DNA: TGCGCCAGCAGCTTCCCGGGAAGCTCCTACAATGAGCAGTTCTTC
CDR3: CASSFPGSSYNEQFF

D: .
size: .
V: TRBV10-1
J: TRBJ2-3
DNA: TGCGCCAGCTATCCCCCGGGACCGATCACAGATACGCAGTATTTT
CDR3: CASYPPGPITDTQYF

D: TRBD2
size: .
V: TRBV7-2
J: TRBJ2-1
DNA: TGTGCCAGCAGCTCCCGGACTAGCGGGGGATGGTCCTACAATGAGCAGTTCTTC
CDR3: CASSSRTSGGWSYNEQFF

D: .
size: .
V: TRBV13
J: TRBJ1-2
DNA: TGTGCCAGCAGCTTAGGTTCGGATGTCTATGGCTACACCTTC
CDR3: CASSLGSDVYGYTF

D: TRBD2
size: .
V: TRBV4-2
J: TRBJ2-5
DNA: TGTGCCAGCAGCCAAGCTGTAACTAGCGGGGGGGCTGAGACCCAGTACTTC
CDR3: CASSQAVTSGGAETQYF

D: TRBD2
size: .
V: TRBV3-1/TRBV3-2
J: TRBJ2-5
DNA: TGTGCCAGCACCCGGAGGCGGGAGGGCCGGGAGACCCAGTACTTC
CDR3: CASTRRREGRETQYF

D: .
size: .
V: TRBV19
J: TRBJ2-1
DNA: TGTGCCAGTAGTATACCCGGGAGCTCCTACAATGAGCAGTTCTTC
CDR3: CASSIPGSSYNEQFF

D: .
size: .
V: TRBV24-1
J: TRBJ2-5
DNA: TGTGCCACCAGTGATACGGACGGGTTCCGTGCCCAGTACTTC
CDR3: CATSDTDGFRAQYF

D: .
size: .
V: TRBV15
J: TRBJ2-1
DNA: TGTGCCACCAGCGCCCCTGGGGCCCGCTCCTACAATGAGCAGTTCTTC
CDR3: CATSAPGARSYNEQFF

D: TRBD2
size: .
V: TRBV7-6
J: TRBJ2-3
DNA: TGTGCCAGCAGTTTTAGCGGGGGGGCGGCAGATACGCAGTATTTT
CDR3: CASSFSGGAADTQYF

D: .
size: .
V: TRBV6-6
J: TRBJ1-1
DNA: TGTGCCAGCAGTTACTCTGGGACCGTGAGTGAAGCTTTCTTT
CDR3: CASSYSGTVSEAFF

D: .
size: .
V: TRBV5-6
J: TRBJ2-6
DNA: TGTGCCAGCAGCCGAACGGGCTCTGGGGCCAACGTCCTGACTTTC
CDR3: CASSRTGSGANVLTF

D: .
size: .
V: TRBV2
J: TRBJ2-2
DNA: TGTGCCAGCAGTTTCCAGGGCCCGAACACCGGGGAGCTGTTTTTT
CDR3: CASSFQGPNTGELFF

D: TRBD2
size: .
V: TRBV29-1
J: TRBJ2-7
DNA: TGCAGCGTCATAGCCCGGACTAGCGGGAGGCATTACGAGCAGTACTTC
CDR3: CSVIARTSGRHYEQYF

D: .
size: .
V: TRBV12-3/TRBV12-4
J: TRBJ2-5
DNA: TGTGCCAGCAGTCGGGGTCCAGAGACCCAGTACTTC
CDR3: CASSRGPETQYF

D: TRBD2
size: .
V: TRBV2
J: TRBJ2-1
DNA: TGTGCCAGCAGGACTAGCGGGAGGTTCAATGAGCAGTTCTTC
CDR3: CASRTSGRFNEQFF

D: TRBD1
size: .
V: TRBV6-5
J: TRBJ1-6
DNA: TGTGCCAGCAGTAGACAGGGTGGGGGTCGATCACCCCTCCACTTT
CDR3: CASSRQGGGRSPLHF

D: TRBD2
size: few
V: TRBV13
J: TRBJ2-3
DNA: TGTGCCAGCAGCCGCGGACTAGCGGGGAGCACAGATACGCAGTATTTT
CDR3: CASSRGLAGSTDTQYF

D: .
size: once
V: TRBV7-9
J: TRBJ2-1
DNA: TGTGCCAGCAGCCTCCTCAGTGGGGTGGTCTACAATGAGCAGTTCTTC
CDR3: CASSLLSGVVYNEQFF

D: .
size: once
V: TRBV7-8
J: TRBJ2-3
DNA: TGTGCCAGCAGCTTAGCCCTGGGGCCCTCCACAGATACGCAGTATTTT
CDR3: CASSLALGPSTDTQYF